The rows below give T cell receptor beta chains drawn from one sample of a study of molecular identifiers for immune sequencing clone quantification. TCRdb re-derived calls from the PCR reads in MiXCR, one entry per CDR3 protein. Among hundreds of thousands of distinct CDR3 sequences, about a fifth were seen once, and the ten largest hold 0.81%. The sample consisted of naive CD8+ T cells from blood, with Jurkat cell RNA spiked in. These receptors all stem from a human donor in good health. Some libraries in this study had Jurkat cell RNA spiked in. Both conserved end residues are part of each CDR3. A D gene is named only where the DNA matches it firmly. Clone size is stated in some rows and not others, as once, few, many or a class when expanded.

many	TRBJ2-7	TRBD1	TRBV2	TGTGCCAGCAGTTCAACAGGGGCCGAGCAGTACTTC	CASSSTGAEQYF
many	TRBJ2-3	TRBD1	TRBV24-1	TGTGCCACCAGTGAAACAGGGGTCGCAGATACGCAGTATTTT	CATSETGVADTQYF
.	TRBJ1-2	.	TRBV4-3	TGCGCCAGCAGCCAAGATTCCCTAGGGAGTTACTATGGCTACACCTTC	CASSQDSLGSYYGYTF
many	TRBJ1-1	.	TRBV9	TGTGCCAGCAGCGTAGGGGAAGGGGACCTTTCCATGAACACTGAAGCTTTCTTT	CASSVGEGDLSMNTEAFF
.	TRBJ2-3	TRBD2	TRBV4-1	TGCGCCAGCAGCGCTCGGACTAGCGGGAGTCTCGGCACAGATACGCAGTATTTT	CASSARTSGSLGTDTQYF
.	TRBJ2-3	.	TRBV5-1	TGCGCCAGCAGCTTGGTTGGCCCCTCAGATACGCAGTATTTT	CASSLVGPSDTQYF
.	TRBJ2-3	.	TRBV7-3	TGTGCCAGCAGCTTAGTTGGGGGCAAAGGAGATACGCAGTATTTT	CASSLVGGKGDTQYF
many	TRBJ2-1	.	TRBV11-3	TGTGCCAGCAGCGGGTTAAATGAGCAGTTCTTC	CASSGLNEQFF
few	TRBJ2-3	TRBD1	TRBV11-2	TGTGCCAGCACCGCCGGGACAGGGATGGATACGCAGTATTTT	CASTAGTGMDTQYF
.	TRBJ2-5	.	TRBV20-1	TGCGGTGCTACCTCCCAGGAGAGGGTGACAGAGACCCAGTACTTC	CGATSQERVTETQYF
many	TRBJ2-3	TRBD2	TRBV7-2	TGTGCCAGCAGCCCGGGGACTAGCGGGGGAGTAGGGGATACGCAGTATTTT	CASSPGTSGGVGDTQYF
.	TRBJ2-3	.	TRBV9	TGTGCCAGCAGCGACGGATATGACACAGATACGCAGTATTTT	CASSDGYDTDTQYF
few	TRBJ2-7	.	TRBV30	TGTGCCTGGAGTATCGGCGGCGAGCAGTACTTC	CAWSIGGEQYF
many	TRBJ1-1	TRBD1	TRBV30	TGTGCCTGGTTAGGACAGGGCTACACTGAAGCTTTCTTT	CAWLGQGYTEAFF
few	TRBJ1-2	.	TRBV20-1	TGCAGTGCTAGAACCGCCGAGCACTATGGCTACACCTTC	CSARTAEHYGYTF
many	TRBJ1-1	.	TRBV6-1	TGTGCCAGCAGCTTGGGCAGCCTTGAAGCTTTCTTT	CASSLGSLEAFF